Listed below are T cell receptor beta chains from one sample, sequenced in a study of regulatory T cells in long-lasting Graves disease. TCRdb re-derived calls from the multiplex PCR reads in MiXCR, one entry per CDR3 protein. Counted here are about 500,000 distinct CDR3 sequences, approximately 12% occurring once; the ten biggest clones make up 8.9%. These data also formed part of another study, on T cells in Graves' hyperthyroidism and ophthalmopathy.

Source: peripheral blood mononuclear cells (PBMCs), taken at new diagnosis, from a patient treated with antithyroid drugs. The receptors shown here come from a woman aged 30 to 39 with Graves disease. The CDR3 runs from the conserved cysteine through the conserved F or W. D genes are given only for firm matches. Not every row has a clone size; where given, it reads once, few, many or a size class.

TRBV6-1,TRBJ2-3,TRBD2,.,15,TGTGCCAGCATCAAGACTAGCGGGAGAGGGGATACGCAGTATTTT,CASIKTSGRGDTQYF
TRBV4-1,TRBJ2-7,TRBD2,.,15,TGCGCCAGCAGCCAAGACCCGGGACTAGCGGGTGAGCAGTACTTC,CASSQDPGLAGEQYF
TRBV6-5,TRBJ2-7,TRBD2,many,16,TGTGCCAGCAGTTACTCCGGACTAGCGGGATACTACGAGCAGTACTTC,CASSYSGLAGYYEQYF
TRBV19,TRBJ1-1,.,.,13,TGTGCCAGTAGTATGGGCCTCAAAGGTGAAGCTTTCTTT,CASSMGLKGEAFF
TRBV9,TRBJ2-3,TRBD2,.,15,TGTGCCAGCAGCGTCGGTAGCGGGAACCCAGATACGCAGTATTTT,CASSVGSGNPDTQYF
TRBV30,TRBJ1-1,.,few,13,TGTGCCTGGAGTGTTGAAGGTGACACTGAAGCTTTCTTT,CAWSVEGDTEAFF
TRBV6-1,TRBJ2-3,.,.,13,TGTGCCAGCGGTCGTAGAGGTTCAGATACGCAGTATTTT,CASGRRGSDTQYF
TRBV2,TRBJ1-2,TRBD1,many,12,TGTGCCAGCGCCGACAGGGGAATAAGCTACACCTTC,CASADRGISYTF
TRBV27,TRBJ1-5,.,few,14,TGTGCCAGCTGGGGGTTCAGGGACAATCAGCCCCAGCATTTT,CASWGFRDNQPQHF
TRBV9,TRBJ1-4,.,.,16,TGTGCCAGCAGCGGGGCCCTCCTCGGGGCGGATGAAAAACTGTTTTTT,CASSGALLGADEKLFF
TRBV11-2,TRBJ2-5,.,many,13,TGTACCAGCAGCTTAGGACGAGGAGAGACCCAGTACTTC,CTSSLGRGETQYF
TRBV6-2/TRBV6-3,TRBJ2-1,.,.,17,TGTGCCAGCAGTTACGGCCCCTTGTTTACAATTGGGAATGAGCAGTTCTTC,CASSYGPLFTIGNEQFF
TRBV28,TRBJ2-7,.,many,13,TGTGCCAGCACTAGTTGGGACTCCTACGAGCAGTACTTC,CASTSWDSYEQYF
TRBV28,TRBJ2-4,.,few,13,TGTGCCAGCAGCTCTCGGGACACCGAGGGTCAGTACTTC,CASSSRDTEGQYF
TRBV11-2,TRBJ2-1,TRBD2,many,15,TGTGCCAGCAGCTTCTGGCGGGAGGGTCGCGGTGAGCAGTTCTTC,CASSFWREGRGEQFF
TRBV6-1,TRBJ1-1,.,many,14,TGTGCCAGCATTCGTGGGGGAATTAACACTGAAGCTTTCTTT,CASIRGGINTEAFF
TRBV3-1,TRBJ1-2,TRBD1,.,17,TGTGCCAGCAGCCTAGGGACAGAAAATAACGTAAACTATGGCTACACCTTC,CASSLGTENNVNYGYTF
TRBV5-4,TRBJ2-1,TRBD2,few,17,TGTGCCAGCAGCTTGAGGCCTAGCGGAATGGAGTACAATGAGCAGTTCTTC,CASSLRPSGMEYNEQFF
TRBV12-3/TRBV12-4,TRBJ2-7,.,many,13,TGTGCCAGCAGTTTAGCTGGCCCGATGGAGCAGTACTTC,CASSLAGPMEQYF
TRBV6-2/TRBV6-3,TRBJ1-5,.,many,16,TGTGCCAGCAGTGATCACCAGGGGAATAGCAATCAGCCCCAGCATTTT,CASSDHQGNSNQPQHF
TRBV24-1,TRBJ2-3,TRBD2,once,17,TGTGCCACCAGTACTTGGACTAGCGAGAGTCCGACAGATACGCAGTATTTT,CATSTWTSESPTDTQYF
TRBV7-9,TRBJ1-3,TRBD1,many,16,TGTGCCAGCAGCTTAGGGGACAGGTCCTCTGGAAACACCATATATTTT,CASSLGDRSSGNTIYF
TRBV7-2,TRBJ1-2,.,many,17,TGTGCCAGCAGTTGGGGGGGGGCAGTCGGGCCGGACTATGGCTACACCTTC,CASSWGGAVGPDYGYTF
TRBV9,TRBJ2-3,.,few,16,TGTGCCAGCAGCGTAGCCCCTACCCGACCCACAGATACGCAGTATTTT,CASSVAPTRPTDTQYF
TRBV18,TRBJ2-7,TRBD2,few,18,TGTGCCAGCTCCCCTCTGGGACTAGCGGGAGGGGACGTCTACGAGCAGTACTTC,CASSPLGLAGGDVYEQYF
TRBV19,TRBJ1-1,.,few,17,TGTGCCAGTAGTAAGGCGCGGGGGACATTATCGAACACTGAAGCTTTCTTT,CASSKARGTLSNTEAFF
TRBV20-1,TRBJ1-4,.,few,15,TGCAGTGTGGGAGGGGGACTTACAACTAATGAAAAACTGTTTTTT,CSVGGGLTTNEKLFF
TRBV7-9,TRBJ2-7,TRBD2,few,13,TGTGCCAGCACAGTAGCGGGAAGCTACGAGCAGTACTTC,CASTVAGSYEQYF
TRBV10-2,TRBJ1-6,.,.,12,TGCGCCAGCACCCGGGATAATTCACCCCTCCACTTT,CASTRDNSPLHF
TRBV10-3,TRBJ2-3,.,.,10,TGTGCCTCCGGCACAGATACGCAGTATTTT,CASGTDTQYF
TRBV19,TRBJ2-2,TRBD2,.,13,TGTGCCAGTTCCTCGGGGGGTGGCGGGGAGCTGTTTTTT,CASSSGGGGELFF
TRBV27,TRBJ2-1,TRBD2,few,17,TGTGCCAGCAGCCTAACTCTCGGACTAGCGGAGTCGAATGAGCAGTTCTTC,CASSLTLGLAESNEQFF
TRBV11-2,TRBJ1-5,.,many,14,TGTGCCAGCAGCTTAGATTTGTGGGACTGGCCCCAGCATTTT,CASSLDLWDWPQHF
TRBV5-1,TRBJ2-7,.,few,15,TGCGCCAGCAGCCCCCGGGGGACGGCACCCTACGAGCAGTACTTC,CASSPRGTAPYEQYF
TRBV7-2,TRBJ2-5,.,.,13,TGTGACAGCAGCTTATCCTCGCAAGAGACCCAGTACTTC,CDSSLSSQETQYF
TRBV9,TRBJ2-3,TRBD2,.,16,TGTGCCAGCAGCGCAGGATACGGGACTAGCGGAGATACGCAGTATTTT,CASSAGYGTSGDTQYF
TRBV7-9,TRBJ2-7,TRBD1,many,14,TGTGCCAGCAGCTCAATACAGGGGACCTACGAGCAGTACTTC,CASSSIQGTYEQYF
TRBV5-5,TRBJ2-2,.,many,14,TGTGCCAGCAGCTTGGGTTCTCGTTTGGGAGAGCTGTTTTTT,CASSLGSRLGELFF
TRBV6-1,TRBJ2-5,TRBD1,many,16,TGTGCCAGCAGTGACCTCTTTGAGGGGGCACGAGAGACCCAGTACTTC,CASSDLFEGARETQYF
TRBV6-5,TRBJ1-1,.,few,12,TGTGCCAGCAGTTACTTTTCGTACGAGGCTTTCTTT,CASSYFSYEAFF
TRBV4-1,TRBJ2-1,.,.,17,TGCGCCAGCACCCCCAAGAGTATAGGGAGCCCCTACAATGAGCAGTTCTTC,CASTPKSIGSPYNEQFF
TRBV5-5,TRBJ2-7,.,few,15,TGTGCCAGCAGCCTTTTTGTGACCCACCTTTACGAGCAGTACTTC,CASSLFVTHLYEQYF
TRBV6-5,TRBJ2-5,TRBD2,many,15,TGTGCCAGCAGTTACTCGGGACTACCCCAAGAGACCCAGTACTTC,CASSYSGLPQETQYF
TRBV10-3,TRBJ2-1,.,many,12,TGTGCCATCAGCCCCTCTGGAAATGAGCAGTTCTTC,CAISPSGNEQFF
TRBV6-1,TRBJ1-3,.,.,14,TGTGCCAGCAGAACTCCGACAGGAGGAAACACCATATATTTT,CASRTPTGGNTIYF
TRBV2,TRBJ2-3,.,.,14,TGTGCCAGCAGTCCGGTCGGAGGGGACAATACGCAGTATTTT,CASSPVGGDNTQYF
TRBV12-3/TRBV12-4,TRBJ1-5,.,many,14,TGTGCCAGCAGTTTTTATGGGGGTGGGCAGCCCCAGCATTTT,CASSFYGGGQPQHF
TRBV5-1,TRBJ1-2,.,many,14,TGCGCCAGCAGCGTAGACGGGACATCCTATGGCTACACCTTC,CASSVDGTSYGYTF
TRBV19,TRBJ1-5,.,many,14,TGTGCCAGTAGTAACAGGGCCGGGAATCAGCCCCAGCATTTT,CASSNRAGNQPQHF
TRBV5-1,TRBJ2-7,.,.,15,TGCGCCAGCAGCCCCCTAGGGGGGAGAAGGTACGAGCAGTACTTC,CASSPLGGRRYEQYF
TRBV2,TRBJ2-7,TRBD2,.,15,TGTGCCAGCAAGTACAGGTCACCAGCGGGGTACGAGCAGTACTTC,CASKYRSPAGYEQYF
TRBV14,TRBJ2-1,.,few,18,TGTGCCAGCAGCCAAGAAGGGCTAGCGAGATGGGGCGACAATGAGCAGTTCTTC,CASSQEGLARWGDNEQFF
TRBV29-1,TRBJ2-7,TRBD1,many,15,TGCAGCGTTGAAGATAACCGGGACAGCTCCTACGAGCAGTACTTC,CSVEDNRDSSYEQYF
TRBV7-9,TRBJ2-2,.,few,14,TGTGCCAGCAGCTTGGGACTCAACACCGGGGAGCTGTTTTTT,CASSLGLNTGELFF
TRBV18,TRBJ2-7,.,many,15,TGTGCCAGCTCCCTCACCAGGGCAGAAACCTACGAGCAGTACTTC,CASSLTRAETYEQYF
TRBV14,TRBJ2-1,TRBD2,many,14,TGTGCCAGCAGGGCGACTAGCGGGAGTTATGAGCAGTTCTTC,CASRATSGSYEQFF
TRBV11-3,TRBJ1-3,TRBD1,.,16,TGTGCCAGCAGCCCCGGACAGGGGGCAGGTGGAAACACCATATATTTT,CASSPGQGAGGNTIYF
TRBV18,TRBJ1-1,.,.,16,TGTGCCAGCTCCCCAACTCTCGTTCTACCTAACACTGAAGCTTTCTTT,CASSPTLVLPNTEAFF
TRBV4-1,TRBJ1-2,TRBD1,.,17,TGCGCCAGCAGCCAAATTAACCTTATGGACAGGAACTATGGCTACACCTTC,CASSQINLMDRNYGYTF